Listed below are T cell receptor beta chains from one sample, sequenced in a study of blood T cell repertoires in COVID-19. Some clones are missing from TCRdb's copy, which holds only in-frame ones; the method was immunoSEQ multiplex PCR. The sample has about 130,000 clones, 77% seen once; the top ten hold more than 15%. The sequencing sample was made of peripheral blood. Receptors originate from a man older than 75 with acute or convalescent COVID-19. The CDR3 runs from the conserved cysteine through the conserved F or W. D genes are given only for firm matches. Part of the rows lack a size; the others show once, few, many or a class for expanded clones.

clone size: .
V gene: TRBV5-8
D gene: .
J gene: TRBJ2-1
CDR3 protein: CASSLGQGTNNEQFF
CDR3 DNA: TGTGCCAGCAGCTTGGGGCAGGGGACGAACAATGAGCAGTTCTTC

clone size: .
V gene: TRBV6-2/TRBV6-3
D gene: TRBD1
J gene: TRBJ1-1
CDR3 protein: CASSYSGGQGFLGWVNTEAFF
CDR3 DNA: TGTGCCAGCAGTTACTCGGGGGGACAGGGGTTTTTGGGTTGGGTGAACACTGAAGCTTTCTTT

clone size: .
V gene: TRBV2
D gene: .
J gene: TRBJ2-3
CDR3 protein: CASSEEGIRIAPQYF
CDR3 DNA: TGTGCCAGCAGTGAAGAGGGGATTAGGATAGCCCCGCAGTATTTT

clone size: .
V gene: TRBV19
D gene: TRBD1
J gene: TRBJ2-2
CDR3 protein: CASTGQGFPGELFF
CDR3 DNA: TGTGCCAGTACGGGACAGGGGTTTCCCGGGGAGCTGTTTTTT

clone size: .
V gene: TRBV29-1
D gene: .
J gene: TRBJ2-3
CDR3 protein: CSVQGPTDTQYF
CDR3 DNA: TGCAGCGTTCAGGGCCCCACAGATACGCAGTATTTT

clone size: .
V gene: TRBV30
D gene: .
J gene: TRBJ1-3
CDR3 protein: CAWSWADRGNTIYF
CDR3 DNA: TGTGCCTGGAGTTGGGCGGACAGAGGAAACACCATATATTTT

clone size: .
V gene: TRBV27
D gene: TRBD1
J gene: TRBJ1-2
CDR3 protein: CASSLYGTGDYGYTF
CDR3 DNA: TGTGCCAGCAGTTTATACGGGACAGGGGACTATGGCTACACCTTC

clone size: few
V gene: TRBV7-8
D gene: .
J gene: TRBJ1-5
CDR3 protein: CASGLGGSQQPQHF
CDR3 DNA: TGTGCCAGTGGCCTCGGCGGGTCTCAACAGCCCCAGCATTTT

clone size: once
V gene: TRBV6-5
D gene: .
J gene: TRBJ2-3
CDR3 protein: CASSTSWPGVRTQYF
CDR3 DNA: TGTGCCAGCAGTACCAGTTGGCCCGGAGTGCGTACGCAGTATTTT

clone size: .
V gene: TRBV27
D gene: .
J gene: TRBJ2-2
CDR3 protein: CASSYGGAWRRELFF
CDR3 DNA: TGTGCCAGCAGTTATGGTGGGGCTTGGCGGAGGGAGCTGTTTTTT

clone size: .
V gene: TRBV5-1
D gene: .
J gene: TRBJ2-7
CDR3 protein: CASSPLAHTYEQYF
CDR3 DNA: TGCGCCAGCAGCCCCTTGGCACATACCTACGAGCAGTACTTC

clone size: .
V gene: TRBV7-2
D gene: .
J gene: TRBJ2-7
CDR3 protein: CASSLEQSSYEQYF
CDR3 DNA: TGTGCCAGCAGCTTAGAACAGAGCTCCTACGAGCAGTACTTC

clone size: .
V gene: TRBV4-3
D gene: .
J gene: TRBJ2-4
CDR3 protein: CASSQDGGSTLAKNIQYF
CDR3 DNA: TGCGCCAGCAGCCAGGACGGAGGATCAACCTTAGCCAAAAACATTCAGTACTTC

clone size: .
V gene: TRBV11-2
D gene: TRBD1
J gene: TRBJ2-7
CDR3 protein: CASSRSWGQEAYEQYF
CDR3 DNA: TGTGCCAGCAGCCGAAGCTGGGGACAGGAAGCCTACGAGCAGTACTTC

clone size: .
V gene: TRBV7-2
D gene: .
J gene: TRBJ1-5
CDR3 protein: CASSPDGNSNQPQHF
CDR3 DNA: TGTGCCAGCAGTCCAGACGGGAATAGCAATCAGCCCCAGCATTTT

clone size: .
V gene: TRBV7-9
D gene: .
J gene: TRBJ2-3
CDR3 protein: CASSFLQGPDTQYF
CDR3 DNA: TGTGCCAGCAGCTTTCTCCAGGGCCCAGATACGCAGTATTTT

clone size: .
V gene: TRBV19
D gene: TRBD2
J gene: TRBJ2-1
CDR3 protein: CASSAITSGGLGEQFF
CDR3 DNA: TGTGCCAGTAGTGCGATAACTAGCGGGGGTCTTGGTGAGCAGTTCTTC

clone size: .
V gene: TRBV6-1
D gene: TRBD1
J gene: TRBJ1-1
CDR3 protein: CASSEVKRDRAFF
CDR3 DNA: TGTGCCAGCAGTGAAGTAAAACGGGACAGAGCTTTCTTT

clone size: .
V gene: TRBV5-6
D gene: TRBD2
J gene: TRBJ2-7
CDR3 protein: CASSLGGGTTYEQYF
CDR3 DNA: TGTGCCAGCAGCTTGGGCGGGGGGACGACCTACGAGCAGTACTTC

clone size: .
V gene: TRBV7-2
D gene: TRBD1
J gene: TRBJ2-1
CDR3 protein: CASSFSGTGGFDEQFF
CDR3 DNA: TGTGCCAGCAGCTTCTCCGGGACAGGGGGCTTCGATGAGCAGTTCTTC

clone size: .
V gene: TRBV9
D gene: TRBD1
J gene: TRBJ2-7
CDR3 protein: CASSADRGVYEQYF
CDR3 DNA: TGTGCCAGCAGTGCGGACAGGGGCGTTTACGAGCAGTACTTC

clone size: .
V gene: TRBV5-1
D gene: .
J gene: TRBJ2-3
CDR3 protein: CASRPAGARTDTQYF
CDR3 DNA: TGCGCCAGCAGGCCGGCAGGGGCTCGGACAGATACGCAGTATTTT

clone size: .
V gene: TRBV2
D gene: .
J gene: TRBJ2-7
CDR3 protein: CASKRQTAYEQYF
CDR3 DNA: TGTGCCAGCAAACGACAGACCGCCTACGAGCAGTACTTC